These T cell receptor beta chains were read from a single sample in a study of T cell changes during pregnancy in multiple sclerosis. Repertoires were generated with immunoSEQ multiplex PCR, while TCRdb's copy carries only in-frame clones and drops some. Of around 74,000 clones detected, approximately 91% appear once; the ten largest clones hold about 3%. The sequenced sample was peripheral blood, obtained before pregnancy. These receptor sequences come from a female donor with multiple sclerosis, enrolled in a pregnancy study. Both conserved end residues are part of each CDR3. The D gene is left open where the match is weak. Some rows mark clone size as missing; the rest say once, few, many or name a class of expanded clone.

abundance	v_gene	d_gene	j_gene	CDR3aa	CDR3nt
NA	TRBV4-3	NA	TRBJ2-5	CASSQEPALGVIGETQYF	TGCGCCAGCAGCCAAGAACCAGCGTTAGGGGTAATCGGAGAGACCCAGTACTTC
NA	TRBV6-6	NA	TRBJ2-1	CASSPRNEQFF	TGTGCCAGCAGCCCTCGCAATGAGCAGTTCTTC
NA	TRBV5-1	NA	TRBJ2-3	CASSFRGALTDTQYF	TGCGCCAGCAGCTTCAGGGGCGCCCTAACAGATACGCAGTATTTT
NA	TRBV5-1	NA	TRBJ2-1	CASKGPDPTSLFAEQFF	TGCGCCAGCAAAGGCCCGGACCCGACTAGTTTATTTGCTGAGCAGTTCTTC
NA	TRBV19	NA	TRBJ2-5	CASSIAGEKTQYF	TGTGCCAGTAGTATAGCAGGGGAGAAGACCCAGTACTTC
NA	TRBV7-9	TRBD1	TRBJ1-2	CASNRQGGGGYTF	TGTGCCAGCAATAGACAGGGGGGTGGTGGCTACACCTTC
once	TRBV10-3	TRBD1	TRBJ1-1	CAIRRRQGGDTEAFF	TGTGCCATCAGGAGGCGACAGGGTGGAGACACTGAAGCTTTCTTT
NA	TRBV9	TRBD1	TRBJ1-2	CASSVGGTGVNGYTF	TGTGCCAGCAGCGTAGGTGGGACAGGGGTAAACGGCTACACCTTC
NA	TRBV5-1	NA	TRBJ1-1	CASSFGGGTEAFF	TGCGCCAGCAGCTTCGGGGGGGGGACTGAAGCTTTCTTT
NA	TRBV6-5	NA	TRBJ2-7	CASSPGHSSYEQYF	TGTGCCAGCAGTCCGGGACACAGCTCCTACGAGCAGTACTTC
NA	TRBV5-1	NA	TRBJ1-1	CASSLRDSEAFF	TGCGCCAGCAGCTTGCGGGACTCTGAAGCTTTCTTT
few	TRBV2	NA	TRBJ1-5	CASSDITYQPQHF	TGTGCCAGCAGTGACATCACATATCAGCCCCAGCATTTT
NA	TRBV2	TRBD1	TRBJ1-6	CASSPRQGNNSPLHF	TGTGCCAGCAGCCCTAGACAGGGGAATAATTCACCCCTCCACTTT
NA	TRBV7-7	NA	TRBJ2-5	CASSSERDSGQETQYF	TGTGCCAGCAGCTCAGAAAGAGATAGCGGACAAGAGACCCAGTACTTC
once	TRBV6-5	NA	TRBJ2-7	CASSYSGGGDEQYF	TGTGCCAGCAGTTACTCTGGAGGGGGCGACGAGCAGTACTTC
NA	TRBV10-1	TRBD2	TRBJ2-3	CASRGLADTDTQYF	TGCGCCAGCAGGGGACTAGCGGACACAGATACGCAGTATTTT
NA	TRBV14	NA	TRBJ2-7	CASSPWSSLAGEQYF	TGTGCCAGCAGCCCGTGGAGTTCCCTTGCGGGGGAGCAGTACTTC
NA	TRBV19	NA	TRBJ2-2	CASNRLIQNTGELFF	TGTGCCAGCAACCGACTTATTCAGAACACCGGGGAGCTGTTTTTT
NA	TRBV10-3	TRBD1	TRBJ2-7	CAIRDRDPYEQYF	TGTGCCATCCGGGACAGGGACCCATACGAGCAGTACTTC
few	TRBV6-5	NA	TRBJ1-6	CASSYRPSSSPLHF	TGTGCCAGCAGTTATCGCCCATCTAGTTCACCCCTCCACTTT
NA	TRBV18	TRBD1	TRBJ1-5	CASSPGQGQPQHF	TGTGCCAGCTCACCAGGACAGGGACAGCCCCAGCATTTT
NA	TRBV29-1	NA	TRBJ1-4	CSVVSGIREKLFF	TGCAGCGTTGTTTCCGGGATTCGTGAAAAACTGTTTTTT
NA	TRBV29-1	NA	TRBJ1-2	CSVTPESGGYTF	TGCAGCGTCACCCCAGAATCAGGTGGCTACACCTTC
NA	TRBV18	NA	TRBJ1-6	CASSPRTLYNSPLHF	TGTGCCAGCTCACCACGTACTTTATATAATTCACCCCTCCACTTT
NA	TRBV5-4	TRBD2	TRBJ2-7	CASSLSGASGRYEQYF	TGTGCCAGCAGCTTGAGTGGGGCTAGCGGGAGGTACGAGCAGTACTTC
NA	TRBV6-5	NA	TRBJ1-4	CASSPKSPPGEKLFF	TGTGCCAGCAGTCCCAAGTCCCCACCGGGGGAAAAACTGTTTTTT
NA	TRBV25-1	NA	TRBJ1-1	CASNRDRNTEAFF	TGTGCCAGCAACAGGGACCGGAACACTGAAGCTTTCTTT
once	TRBV18	TRBD1	TRBJ2-7	CASSPPIGQGAWEQYF	TGTGCCAGCTCACCACCGATTGGACAGGGGGCTTGGGAGCAGTACTTC
NA	TRBV5-8	TRBD1	TRBJ2-2	CASRLDRFIKEGELFF	TGTGCCAGCAGATTGGACAGGTTTATTAAGGAGGGGGAGCTGTTTTTT
NA	TRBV5-1	NA	TRBJ2-7	CASSLGAGNSYEQYF	TGCGCCAGCAGCTTGGGGGCAGGGAACTCCTACGAGCAGTACTTC
NA	TRBV5-8	TRBD1	TRBJ1-1	CASSLTTGANTEAFF	TGTGCCAGCAGCCTTACGACAGGGGCGAACACTGAAGCTTTCTTT
NA	TRBV5-1	NA	TRBJ2-5	CASSFSSRDTGETQYF	TGCGCCAGCAGCTTTTCCTCGCGTGATACGGGGGAGACCCAGTACTTC
NA	TRBV29-1	NA	TRBJ1-3	CSVDPGAGGNTIYF	TGCAGCGTTGATCCAGGGGCAGGTGGAAACACCATATATTTT
NA	TRBV7-6	TRBD2	TRBJ2-1	CASSLGLAAEQFF	TGTGCCAGCAGCTTAGGACTAGCTGCTGAGCAGTTCTTC
NA	TRBV7-9	NA	TRBJ1-1	CASSTENTEAFF	TGTGCCAGCAGCACAGAGAACACTGAAGCTTTCTTT
NA	TRBV4-2	NA	TRBJ1-3	CASSQVLGSLGGNTIYF	TGTGCCAGCAGCCAAGTTTTGGGGAGTCTGGGAGGAAACACCATATATTTT
NA	TRBV18	TRBD1	TRBJ1-5	CASSHDRDQPQHF	TGTGCCAGCTCGCATGACAGGGATCAGCCCCAGCATTTT
many	TRBV5-1	NA	TRBJ2-6	CASSLLTYSGANVLTF	TGCGCCAGCAGCCTACTAACTTACTCTGGGGCCAACGTCCTGACTTTC
NA	TRBV10-3	NA	TRBJ1-2	CAIKLQQGAYGYTF	TGTGCCATAAAGCTTCAACAGGGCGCCTATGGCTACACCTTC
NA	TRBV6-1	NA	TRBJ1-2	CASVPPGLALYGYTF	TGTGCCAGCGTGCCCCCGGGACTCGCTCTCTATGGCTACACCTTC
NA	TRBV5-5	NA	TRBJ1-5	CASSLTVNQPQHF	TGTGCCAGCAGCTTAACAGTCAATCAGCCCCAGCATTTT
NA	TRBV11-3	NA	TRBJ2-1	CASSVGLNNEQFF	TGTGCCAGCAGCGTCGGACTCAACAATGAGCAGTTCTTC
NA	TRBV11-2	TRBD2	TRBJ2-7	CASRPVQGGSSYEQYF	TGTGCCAGCAGACCGGTTCAGGGCGGGAGCTCCTACGAGCAGTACTTC
NA	TRBV5-1	NA	TRBJ1-2	CASSSGGIRDGYTF	TGCGCCAGCAGCTCCGGAGGCATACGAGATGGCTACACCTTC
few	TRBV2	NA	TRBJ1-3	CASSDPGNTIYF	TGTGCCAGCAGTGACCCGGGAAACACCATATATTTT
NA	TRBV11-2	TRBD1	TRBJ2-1	CASSLERQGRPNEQFF	TGTGCCAGCAGCTTAGAGAGACAGGGGCGGCCCAATGAGCAGTTCTTC
NA	TRBV5-6	NA	TRBJ1-5	CASSLRRVSNQPQHF	TGTGCCAGCAGCTTACGGAGGGTGAGCAATCAGCCCCAGCATTTT
NA	TRBV25-1	NA	TRBJ2-5	CASSESRAQETQYF	TGTGCCAGCAGTGAATCCAGGGCCCAAGAGACCCAGTACTTC
NA	TRBV28	NA	TRBJ1-5	CASTSVYSNQPQHF	TGTGCCAGCACTTCGGTGTATAGCAATCAGCCCCAGCATTTT
NA	TRBV7-2	NA	TRBJ1-6	CASSLDQAINSPLHF	TGTGCCAGCAGCTTAGACCAGGCCATTAATTCACCCCTCCACTTT
NA	TRBV19	NA	TRBJ1-2	CASSIVGRVGDYGYTF	TGTGCCAGTAGTATAGTAGGCAGGGTAGGCGACTATGGCTACACCTTC
NA	TRBV7-9	TRBD2	TRBJ2-2	CASRGISGILNTGELFF	TGTGCCAGCAGGGGGATTAGCGGGATCCTGAACACCGGGGAGCTGTTTTTT